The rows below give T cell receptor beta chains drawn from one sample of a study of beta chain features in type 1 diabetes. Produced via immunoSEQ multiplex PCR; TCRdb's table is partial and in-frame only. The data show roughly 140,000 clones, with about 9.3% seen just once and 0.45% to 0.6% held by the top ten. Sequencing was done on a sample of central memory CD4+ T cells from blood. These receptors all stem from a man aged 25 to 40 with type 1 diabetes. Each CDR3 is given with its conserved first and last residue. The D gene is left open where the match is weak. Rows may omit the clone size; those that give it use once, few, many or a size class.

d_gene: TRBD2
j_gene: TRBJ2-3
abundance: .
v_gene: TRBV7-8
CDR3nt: TGTGCCAGCAGGCTCCGGCGGACTAGCGGCACAGATACGCAGTATTTT
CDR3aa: CASRLRRTSGTDTQYF

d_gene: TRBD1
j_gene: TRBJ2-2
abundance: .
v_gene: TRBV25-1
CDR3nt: TGTGCCAGCAAACCCGGGGGGACAGGGCCGCGCACCGGGGAGCTGTTTTTT
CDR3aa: CASKPGGTGPRTGELFF

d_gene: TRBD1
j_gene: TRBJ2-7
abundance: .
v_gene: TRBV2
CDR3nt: TGTGCCAGCAGAAACACAGGGGGCGAGCAGTACTTC
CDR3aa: CASRNTGGEQYF

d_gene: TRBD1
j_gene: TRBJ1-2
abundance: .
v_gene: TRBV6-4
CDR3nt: TGTGCCAGCAGTGAACAGGGGTTGAAAGACTATGGCTACACCTTC
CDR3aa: CASSEQGLKDYGYTF

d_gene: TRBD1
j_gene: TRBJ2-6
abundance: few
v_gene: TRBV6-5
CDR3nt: TGTGCCAGCAGTTACTTAGGGACAGGGAGGGCCAACGTCCTGACTTTC
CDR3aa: CASSYLGTGRANVLTF

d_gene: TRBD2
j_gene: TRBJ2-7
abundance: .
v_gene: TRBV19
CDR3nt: TGTGCCAGCACTCGGACTAGCGGGATAGACGAGCAGTACTTC
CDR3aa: CASTRTSGIDEQYF

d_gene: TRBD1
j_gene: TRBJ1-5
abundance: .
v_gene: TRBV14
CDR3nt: TGTGCCAGCAGCCAAGGGACAGGGGAGGGTCAGCCCCAGCATTTT
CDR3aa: CASSQGTGEGQPQHF

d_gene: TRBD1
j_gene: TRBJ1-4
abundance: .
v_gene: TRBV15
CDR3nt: TGTGCCACCAGCAGAGAGGACAGGGGCAACGAAAAACTGTTTTTT
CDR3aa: CATSREDRGNEKLFF

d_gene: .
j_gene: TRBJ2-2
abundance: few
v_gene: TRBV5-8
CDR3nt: TGTGCCAGCAGCCACGAAGGAGGGCGGGCGAACACCGGGGAGCTGTTTTTT
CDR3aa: CASSHEGGRANTGELFF

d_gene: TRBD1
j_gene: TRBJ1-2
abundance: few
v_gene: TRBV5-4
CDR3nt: TGTGCCAGCAGCAGCCCGACAGGGCCTAACTATGGCTACACCTTC
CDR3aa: CASSSPTGPNYGYTF

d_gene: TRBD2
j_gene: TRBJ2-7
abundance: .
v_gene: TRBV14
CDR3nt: TGTGCCAGCAGCCGGGACTACGCGCCCACTAGGGAGCAGTACTTC
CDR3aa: CASSRDYAPTREQYF

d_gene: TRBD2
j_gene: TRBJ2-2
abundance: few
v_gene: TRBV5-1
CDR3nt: TGCGCCAGCAGCAGGACTAGCGGCACCGGGGAGCTGTTTTTT
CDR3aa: CASSRTSGTGELFF

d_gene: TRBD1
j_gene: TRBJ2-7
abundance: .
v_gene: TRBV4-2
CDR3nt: TGTGCCAGCAGCATGGGACAGGGGGGCTACGAGCAGTACTTC
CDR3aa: CASSMGQGGYEQYF

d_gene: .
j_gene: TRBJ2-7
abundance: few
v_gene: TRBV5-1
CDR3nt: TGCGCCAGCAGCTGGGACACTCACTACGAGCAGTACTTC
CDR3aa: CASSWDTHYEQYF

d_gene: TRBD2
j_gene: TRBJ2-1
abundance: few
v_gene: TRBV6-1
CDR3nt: TGTGCCAGCAGCGTAGCGGGAGCGGCCAATGAGCAGTTCTTC
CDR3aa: CASSVAGAANEQFF

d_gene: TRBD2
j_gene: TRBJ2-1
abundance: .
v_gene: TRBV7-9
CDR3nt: TGTGCCAGCAGCTCCCTCCTAGGACTAGCGGGTACCAATGAGCAGTTCTTC
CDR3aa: CASSSLLGLAGTNEQFF

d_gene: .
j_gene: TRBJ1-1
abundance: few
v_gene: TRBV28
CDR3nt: TGTGCCAGCAGCCGACGGGGAGGGTATACTGAAGCTTTCTTT
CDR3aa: CASSRRGGYTEAFF